The table lists the clone carrying this T cell receptor beta chain with a few counts. Its specificity is unknown. A read error is possible here, since a much larger clone lies one base away. The missing conserved phenylalanine or tryptophan at the end of this CDR3 makes a read error likely. The authors made TCR beta cDNA from around 500 ng total RNA with a constant-region primer. What produced the TCR beta libraries was three nested multiplex PCR rounds using slightly modified ARM-PCR. The study ran its first two PCR rounds for about 11 cycles each, using TRBV1-TRBV30 forward primers and a C-beta reverse primer. TCRdb re-analysed the multiplex PCR reads in MiXCR, keeping a single row per CDR3 protein. The repertoire holds around 330,000 distinct CDR3 sequences, with about 60% as singletons. The sample belongs to a study of tumor-infiltrating lymphocytes in primary liver carcinoma. Germline V gene data show CDR1 as SQVTM and CDR2 as ANQGSEA. The CDR3 loop spans 14 amino acids. J was trimmed by 8 bases and V by 4 bases; bases with no gene match: 8.

For blood RNA, unsorted whole blood served as the source, and germline DNA was extracted too. Before surgery, around 4 milliliters of EDTA blood were taken. General observations from the study: Unsorted bulk processing meant the study did not compare CD4+ and CD8+ repertoires.

Material: peripheral blood. This chain uses TRBV29-1 with TRBJ1-4; 9 bases fit TRBD1. This clonotype originated in a man aged 40-50 years with primary liver carcinoma and hepatitis B virus infection. The CDR3 loop is CSVAGTGLYEKLFY. The CDR3 region has the DNA TGCAGCGTTGCCGGGACAGGGCTGTACGAAAAACTGTTTTAT.